This passage covers 5 T cell receptor beta chains from one sample sequenced in a study of cytomegalovirus exposure and HLA in healthy donors. The PCR had 60 Vbeta and 13 Jbeta primers. Some clones are missing from TCRdb's copy, which holds only in-frame ones; the method was immunoSEQ multiplex PCR. The data contain 100,000 to 150,000 clones, about four fifths of them singletons. The sequenced sample was PBMCs. Receptors were obtained from a young man in good health and CMV-seronegative.

In DNA, the CDR3 is TGTGCCAGCAGTAGTCCCGGGACAATTTCGGCTTTCTTT. It is translated as CASSSPGTISAFF. This chain links TRBV7-3 with TRBJ1-1, with a tentative D call TRBD1 (6 bases). The CDR3 spans 13 residues. CDR1 and CDR2 (germline): SGHTA, FQGTGA. Trimming pared 6 bases from V and 11 bases from J, leaving 19 bases between.

This clone was observed a single time. The rearrangement uses TRBV2 and TRBJ1-2; 10 bases are shared with TRBD1. J lost 6 bases, V lost 11 bases, and 15 bases had no gene match. Per germline, CDR1 SNHLY and CDR2 FYNNEI. The CDR3 length is 15 residues. CDR3 in amino acids: CARKTSGTGADGYTF. For the CDR3, the DNA is TGTGCCCGAAAAACATCGGGGACAGGGGCAGATGGCTACACCTTC.

The rearrangement joins TRBV2 to TRBJ1-2; D may be TRBD1 (6 bases). CDR1 and CDR2 from the germline V gene are SNHLY and FYNNEI. The length of the CDR3 is 14 residues. Trimming pared 3 bases from V and 10 bases from J, leaving 18 bases between. The chain's CDR3 is CASSESRGPGLYTF. The CDR3 DNA reads as TGTGCCAGCAGTGAGTCCAGGGGTCCTGGTCTCTACACCTTC.

This clone has just a few counts. This chain connects TRBV12-5 to TRBJ1-5; 10 nucleotides agree with TRBD1. Germline CDR1 is LGHNT and CDR2 is FRNRAP. V dropped 7 bases and J dropped 6; count of bases not matched to a gene: 12. CDR3 length: 16 residues. CDR3 nucleotide sequence: TGTGCTAGTGCCCTAACCCGGACAGGGGGGGGTCAGCCCCAGCATTTT. Protein sequence: CASALTRTGGGQPQHF.

This clone was observed a handful of times. This sequence joins TRBV7-9 and TRBJ1-1; 7 bases line up with TRBD1. This CDR3 is 15 amino acids long. With V trimmed by 5 bases and J by 7 bases, 13 bases remained unmatched. Germline CDR1 SEHNR, CDR2 FQNEAQ (reference sequence). The CDR3, as DNA: TGTGCCAGCAGCGTCTACCGGGACAGAGCTATTGAAGCTTTCTTT. This translates into CASSVYRDRAIEAFF.